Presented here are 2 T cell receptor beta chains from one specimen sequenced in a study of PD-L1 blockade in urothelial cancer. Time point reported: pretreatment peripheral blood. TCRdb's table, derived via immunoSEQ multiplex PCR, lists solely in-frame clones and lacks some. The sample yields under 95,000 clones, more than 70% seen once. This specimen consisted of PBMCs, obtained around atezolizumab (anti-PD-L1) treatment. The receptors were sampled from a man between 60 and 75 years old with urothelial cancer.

CDR3 in DNA: TGTGCCAGCAGCTTAGAACAGGCAGGCTATGGCTACACCTTC. Protein: CASSLEQAGYGYTF. The chain links TRBV7-2 to TRBJ1-2; tentative D call: TRBD1 (5 bases). V dropped 1 base and J dropped 4 bases, with 10 bases sitting between them. This CDR3 contains 14 residues. From germline, CDR1 is SGHTA and CDR2 FQGNSA.

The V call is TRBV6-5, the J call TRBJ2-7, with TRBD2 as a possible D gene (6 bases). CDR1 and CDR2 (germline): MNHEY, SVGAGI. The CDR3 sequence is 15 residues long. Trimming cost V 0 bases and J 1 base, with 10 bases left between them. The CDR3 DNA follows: TGTGCCAGCAGTTACTCCACGGGGGTATCCTACGAGCAGTACTTC. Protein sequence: CASSYSTGVSYEQYF.